These 8 T cell receptor beta chains originate from one sample sequenced in a study of T cell repertoires in cytomegalovirus infection. In TCRdb, the reads were re-called with MiXCR into one record per CDR3 protein. The top ten hold around 10% of the sample, which has fewer than 400,000 distinct CDR3 sequences, about a sixth seen once. The sequenced sample was PBMCs. Receptor source: a human donor in good health (CMV status not recorded). Some clones in this sample may be carry-over from other donors' samples.

V and J are TRBV28 and TRBJ1-5; tentative D call: TRBD1 (5 bases). The V gene's germline CDR1 is MDHEN and CDR2 SYDVKM. This CDR3 spans 13 amino acids. V lost 4 bases and J lost 6, with 10 bases in between. The CDR3 nucleotides read TGTGCCAGCAGTTCGGGACCGGGTCAGCCCCAGCATTTT. This encodes CASSSGPGQPQHF.

This clonotype showed up just a few times. The rearrangement joins TRBV6-6 to TRBJ1-2; D not certain. The germline V gene has CDR1 MNHNY and CDR2 SVGAGI (reference sequence). The germline V and J ends were trimmed by 6 bases and 0 bases, with 14 bases remaining between them. The CDR3 consists of 15 residues. CDR3 nucleotides: TGTGCCAGCAGCCACGACGGTTCTACTAACTATGGCTACACCTTC. Amino acid sequence: CASSHDGSTNYGYTF.

Regarding this clonotype: This may come from a read error, since a much larger clone is one base off. V is TRBV7-4 and J is TRBJ1-4, with D hard to call. V gave up 4 bases and J gave up 6 bases, with 15 bases separating them. Per germline, CDR1 SGHVT and CDR2 SQSDAQ. This CDR3 comprises 15 residues. CDR3 protein: CASSSVQASDEKLFF. CDR3 DNA: TGTGCCAGCAGCTCCGTCCAGGCATCTGATGAAAAACTGTTTTTT.

This clonotype was counted between two and nine times. The rearrangement links TRBV5-1 to TRBJ1-3; the match to TRBD1 covers 7 bases. J lost 0 bases, V lost 0 bases, and 6 bases had no gene match. CDR3 length: 17 amino acids. Germline CDR1 reads SGHRS; CDR2 reads YFSETQ. The CDR3 DNA reads as TGCGCCAGCAGCTTGGCCGGGACAGCGAGCTCTGGAAACACCATATATTTT. Translated: CASSLAGTASSGNTIYF.

In its sample, this clonotype was seen a few times. V gene TRBV7-9 combines with J gene TRBJ2-1; D gene ambiguous. Looked up from germline, CDR1 is SEHNR and CDR2 is FQNEAQ (reference sequence). The CDR3 totals 13 residues. V dropped 4 bases and J dropped 9 bases, with 13 bases sitting between them. The CDR3 DNA follows: TGTGCCAGCAGCTCACCGGACCCCACTGAGCAGTTCTTC. Protein: CASSSPDPTEQFF.

This clonotype was counted only a few times. The chain carries TRBV7-8 and TRBJ1-5; the D is unclear. V lost 5 bases, J lost 7 bases, and 12 bases lay in between. Per the germline V gene, CDR1 is SGHVS and CDR2 is FQNEAQ. CDR3 length: 13 amino acids. The CDR3 DNA sequence: TGTGCCAGCAGCACCAACACGGAGCAGCCCCAGCATTTT. This encodes CASSTNTEQPQHF.

The chain recombines TRBV7-6 with TRBJ1-6, with 7 bases matching TRBD1. Trimming at V came to 5 bases and at J to 14 bases, leaving 9 bases not matched to a gene. This CDR3 region has 13 residues. The germline V gene has CDR1 SGHVS and CDR2 FNYEAQ. The DNA for the CDR3 is TGTGCCAGCAGCCGACAGGGCGCGGGGGCCCTCCACTTT. Amino acid sequence: CASSRQGAGALHF. Full variable domain (missing parts from reference TRBV7-6 and TRBJ1-6): GAGVSQSPRYKVTKRGQDVALRCDPISGHVSLYWYRQALGQGPEFLTYFNYEAQQDKSGLPNDRFSAERPEGSISTLTIQRTEQRDSAMYRCASSRQGAGALHFGNGTRLTVT.

The rearrangement links TRBV19 to TRBJ1-5; D is undetermined. V was pared by 0 bases and J by 2 bases, with 17 bases between. CDR3 length: 18 residues. From germline, CDR1 is LNHDA and CDR2 SQIVND (reference sequence). CDR3 region: CASSIDLAGGWGNQPQHF. For the CDR3, the DNA is TGTGCCAGTAGTATAGATCTGGCAGGCGGTTGGGGCAATCAGCCCCAGCATTTT. Drawing the rest from reference TRBV19 and TRBJ1-5, the complete variable domain is DGGITQSPKYLFRKEGQNVTLSCEQNLNHDAMYWYRQDPGQGLRLIYYSQIVNDFQKGDIAEGYSVSREKKESFPLTVTSAQKNPTAFYLCASSIDLAGGWGNQPQHFGDGTRLSIL.